This entry is about one T cell receptor beta chain. These data belong to a study of blood T cell repertoires in COVID-19. Whole-study context: The analysed material was cDNA or gDNA that came from T cells, B-cell-depleted T cells, or PBMCs.

The CDR3 runs to 14 residues. CDR1 and CDR2 (germline): SGDLS, YYNGEE. V trimming: 4 bases; J trimming: 3 bases; junction bases outside the gene matches: 6. In the study's own analysis: Reference gene primers were amplified, and this amplification served to estimate nucleated cell counts. Some clones are missing from TCRdb's copy, which holds only in-frame ones; the method was immunoSEQ multiplex PCR. The V and J calls and clone size come from that table; D and trimming were worked out from the DNA. The sample comprises fewer than 300,000 clones, roughly 85% of which are singletons, and approximately 5% rests with the top ten. Participants, about 18 to 89 years old, spanned under 30 US areas. In assigning cohorts, the study relied on participant-reported clinical history.

This receptor was obtained from a man aged 40-49 years who had been exposed to COVID-19. What was sequenced was PBMCs or T cells enriched from blood (not recorded which). This chain uses TRBV9 with TRBJ1-2; 7 bases are shared with TRBD1. The CDR3 DNA is TGTGCCAGCAGCCTAGCCGGGACAGACTATGGCTACACCTTC. The encoded protein is CASSLAGTDYGYTF.